The T cell receptor beta chain under discussion was sequenced for a study of blood T cell repertoires in COVID-19 (TCRdb year 2020). As for the study more broadly: Samples from collaborators originated in the United States, Italy and Spain and spanned both the acute and convalescent phases of COVID-19. The material from the prospective study consisted of cDNA or gDNA derived from T cells, B-cell-depleted T cells, or PBMCs. Deeply sampled blood TCRbeta repertoires from subjects exposed to, actively infected with, or recovered from COVID-19 were included in the dataset. The repertoires were released in a freely available public database intended as a resource for research on the immune response to SARS-CoV-2. Samples were obtained from the ongoing ImmuneRACE study (first 160 participants) and from over a thousand subjects provided by 6 global collaborators. Nearly every sample came with metadata listing a de-identified subject ID, COVID-19 status, age in years and sex. HLA class I and class II types, where available, came from metadata supplied by the sample provider rather than from assay-based typing. The paper's findings and limits, for the study overall: The amount of clinical and demographic metadata varied by source and participant and was provided uncurated.

This clone has ten or more counts. Its antigen is currently not known. No base quality information exists; no much larger clone differs at one position. TCRbeta CDR3 regions were amplified from genomic DNA by means of the immunoSEQ Assay, a bias-controlled multiplex PCR. The authors' pipeline ran thus. Nucleated cell counts per sample were estimated from amplification of reference gene primers within the assay. Sequence reads were collapsed and filtered to measure the absolute abundance of every unique TCRbeta CDR3 rearrangement. For each sample, productive Simpson clonality was calculated as the square root of Simpson's diversity index over productive rearrangements. In TCRdb, the immuneACCESS table is reduced to in-frame sequences with V and J assigned. These tables do not hold every clone; where another copy was compared, an unresolved V gene accounts for under half, and the others remain unexplained. That table gives V, J and clone size, and the DNA gave D and trimming. This sample lists about 300,000 clones; under 90% were detected once. Around 10% of the sample is taken by the ten largest.

As encoded in the germline V gene, CDR1 is MNHNS while CDR2 is SASEGT. Inclusive of the bounding cysteine and phenylalanine, the CDR3 is 13 residues long. Only the CDR3 DNA is retained, 39 bases long and in frame from the first base. V and J lose 3 bases and 8 bases, and a span of 11 bases separates them. Another Seattle source contributed samples from volunteer blood donors who had recovered from COVID-19. The collaborating institutions used their own protocols to collect whole blood in K2EDTA tubes. For TCRbeta analysis, collaborators shipped samples in one of three forms: frozen whole blood, isolated PBMCs, or DNA extracted from either of those sample types.

Sequences were obtained from peripheral blood. The receptor chain draws on TRBV6-1 and TRBJ1-3; D gene: possibly TRBD1, on 5 matching bases. This TCR came from a woman aged 45 to 65 who had recovered from COVID-19. In nucleotide form, the sequence is TGTGCCAGCAGTGAGGGGCCGACAGACACCATATATTTT. Translated, this is CASSEGPTDTIYF.